These T cell receptor beta chains were read from a single sample in a study of T cell changes during pregnancy in multiple sclerosis. Sequencing was performed with immunoSEQ multiplex PCR; in TCRdb, only in-frame clones are kept and a portion is missing. The table includes approximately 73,000 clones, roughly 92% detected once. Sequenced material: CD4+ T cells from peripheral blood mononuclear cells, taken before pregnancy. The receptors come from a female donor with multiple sclerosis, enrolled in a pregnancy study. Each CDR3 is given with its conserved first and last residue. Clone size is not always given. Where it is, it says once, few, many or a class for expanded clones.

j_gene | v_gene | abundance | CDR3aa
TRBJ2-1 | TRBV19 | - | CASSIEEGRPYNEQFF
TRBJ2-1 | TRBV6-5 | - | CASRSGRRSYNEQFF
TRBJ2-1 | TRBV6-1 | - | CASSAQGPYNEQFF
TRBJ1-3 | TRBV4-1 | - | CASSQDLSTGTGNTIYF
TRBJ1-6 | TRBV5-5 | - | CASSVYRGTHNSPLHF
TRBJ2-3 | TRBV9 | - | CASSPGTSGPTDTQYF
TRBJ1-2 | TRBV5-6 | - | CASSVTGSQGYGYTF
TRBJ2-3 | TRBV6-4 | - | CASSYSDTPPDTQYF
TRBJ2-1 | TRBV5-1 | - | CASSLPSGSLSYNEQFF
TRBJ2-1 | TRBV7-9 | once | CASSLGLAGDEQFF
TRBJ2-5 | TRBV4-1 | - | CASSQDPPGGLGETQYF
TRBJ2-3 | TRBV5-1 | - | CASSLVPGSSTDTQYF
TRBJ1-3 | TRBV2 | - | CASALDRGNSGNTIYF
TRBJ2-3 | TRBV7-9 | - | CASSFTSGGRTDTQYF
TRBJ1-5 | TRBV19 | - | CASSIFGNNQPQHF
TRBJ2-5 | TRBV5-4 | - | CASSLTGGNQETQYF
TRBJ1-1 | TRBV5-1 | - | CASSLEAADKVSAEAFF
TRBJ2-7 | TRBV18 | - | CASSPRGGLSSYEQYF
TRBJ2-1 | TRBV28 | - | CASSIREASYNEQFF
TRBJ1-1 | TRBV10-2 | - | CASTPGGGMGTGTEAFF
TRBJ2-7 | TRBV5-1 | - | CASKWGQESYEQYF
TRBJ1-4 | TRBV6-4 | - | CASSDSTRGLEKLFF
TRBJ2-3 | TRBV9 | - | CASSPRLLTDTQYF
TRBJ2-1 | TRBV27 | - | CASSLRNEQFF
TRBJ2-2 | TRBV11-2 | - | CASSFGLAGGHTGELFF
TRBJ2-1 | TRBV7-3 | - | CASSSYTWAGLAGTGEQFF
TRBJ2-2 | TRBV5-1 | - | CASSFSAGNTGELFF
TRBJ2-6 | TRBV28 | - | CASSLRGVTGANVLTF
TRBJ1-4 | TRBV5-1 | - | CASSLDPATNEKLFF
TRBJ2-3 | TRBV7-2 | - | CASSPGLPGGDTQYF
TRBJ2-3 | TRBV14 | - | CASSHLTSGGSQKQYF
TRBJ2-7 | TRBV5-1 | - | CASSPQTGGYEQYF
TRBJ2-1 | TRBV5-1 | - | CASSTRLFENEQFF
TRBJ2-1 | TRBV21-1 | - | CASSKVASGRLIKSEQFF